This TCR beta chain was captured in a study of CXCR3-negative and CXCR3-positive naive CD8 T cells. Definition of naive CD8+ T cells rested on a CD45RO-CCR7+CD27+CD95- profile. About this clonotype: As yet, its antigen is unknown.

TRB cDNA libraries were made by UMI-labeled 5' RACE. After re-calling the 5' RACE reads, TCRdb lists one entry per CDR3 protein, DNA absent. This sample's clone table lists under 110,000 distinct CDR3 sequences. Germline CDR1 reads LNHNV; CDR2 reads YYDKDF (reference sequence). The CDR3 sequence is 22 residues long. The study, taken as a whole, reports: Memory CD8+ cells showed much lower diversity, while both naive subsets were comparably high. TRB CDR3 properties served as the basis for inferring TCR strength, and surface CD5 was comparable between naive subsets. CXCR3-positive naive cells carried more hydrophobic TRB CDR3s than CXCR3-negative naive cells did.

V is TRBV15 and J is TRBJ2-2; the TCRdb call, TRBD2, lacks DNA for checking. What was sequenced was naive CXCR3+ CD8+ T cells from blood. Described subset: CD45RO-CCR7+CD27+CD95- naive CD8+ T cells expressing CXCR3 (TNR3+). The receptor was isolated from a human donor in good health. Some clones in this sample may be carry-over from other donors' samples. CDR3 sequence reads: CATSRDLGLETTPPRGGGELFF.